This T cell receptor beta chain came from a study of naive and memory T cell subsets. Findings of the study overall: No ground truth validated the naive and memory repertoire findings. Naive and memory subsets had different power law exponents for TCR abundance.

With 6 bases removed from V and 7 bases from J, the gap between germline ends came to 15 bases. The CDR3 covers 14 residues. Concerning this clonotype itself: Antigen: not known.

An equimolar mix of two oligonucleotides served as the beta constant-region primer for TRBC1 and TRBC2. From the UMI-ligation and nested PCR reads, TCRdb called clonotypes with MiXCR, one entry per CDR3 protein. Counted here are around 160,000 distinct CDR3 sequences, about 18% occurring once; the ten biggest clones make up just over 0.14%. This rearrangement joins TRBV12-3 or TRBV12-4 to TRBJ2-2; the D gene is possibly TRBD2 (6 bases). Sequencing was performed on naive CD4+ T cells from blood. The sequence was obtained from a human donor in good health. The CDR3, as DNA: TGTGCCAGCAGCGTAGACGGGGGAAACGGGGAGCTGTTTTTT. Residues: CASSVDGGNGELFF.